A selection of T cell receptor beta chains follows, all from one sample in a study of T cell responses to AZD1222 COVID-19 vaccine. Generated by immunoSEQ multiplex PCR, the TCRdb table keeps only in-frame clones and is missing some. This sample yields around 83,000 clones, of which 90% are seen a single time; approximately 5% belongs to the top ten. Sequencing was performed on peripheral blood, taken 28 days after the second AZD1222 dose. Receptor source: an adult who received the AZD1222 COVID-19 vaccine. The CDR3 runs from the conserved cysteine through the conserved F or W. Each record gives: D gene, V gene, clone size, J gene, CDR3 protein, CDR3 DNA. A D gene is named only where the DNA matches it firmly. Not all rows give a size; the values are once, few, many and, for expanded clones, a class.

>-|TRBV5-1|-|TRBJ1-6
CASSLDGSYSPLHF
TGCGCCAGCAGCTTGGACGGGAGTTATTCACCCCTCCACTTT
>-|TRBV5-1|-|TRBJ1-4
CASSQGGRSNEKLFF
TGCGCCAGCAGCCAGGGCGGCAGGAGTAATGAAAAACTGTTTTTT
>-|TRBV3-1/TRBV3-2|few|TRBJ2-7
CASSHIHEQYF
TGTGCCAGCAGCCACATTCACGAGCAGTACTTC
>TRBD1|TRBV5-1|-|TRBJ1-2
CASSRGETGGVYGYTF
TGCGCCAGCAGCCGAGGAGAAACAGGGGGCGTCTATGGCTACACCTTC
>TRBD1|TRBV29-1|few|TRBJ2-6
CSAERQGDPSGANVLTF
TGCAGCGCTGAACGACAGGGGGACCCATCTGGGGCCAACGTCCTGACTTTC
>-|TRBV28|-|TRBJ1-1
CASSSPNTEAFF
TGTGCCAGCAGTTCTCCGAACACTGAAGCTTTCTTT
>-|TRBV7-9|-|TRBJ2-7
CASSLALRDPEQYF
TGTGCCAGCAGCTTAGCGCTAAGGGACCCCGAGCAGTACTTC
>TRBD1|TRBV10-3|-|TRBJ1-1
CAIRGQGANTEAFF
TGTGCCATCAGGGGACAGGGGGCGAACACTGAAGCTTTCTTT
>-|TRBV19|-|TRBJ2-3
CASSNGAGTDTQYF
TGTGCCAGTAGTAACGGCGCAGGCACAGATACGCAGTATTTT
>-|TRBV5-1|-|TRBJ1-2
CASSLDSANYGYTF
TGCGCCAGCAGCTTAGACAGCGCTAACTATGGCTACACCTTC
>TRBD1|TRBV27|-|TRBJ2-7
CASSSRSGTGWFEQYF
TGTGCCAGCAGTTCCCGGTCCGGGACAGGGTGGTTCGAGCAGTACTTC
>-|TRBV7-9|-|TRBJ1-3
CASSPRQSSGNTIYF
TGTGCCAGCAGCCCCAGACAGTCTAGTGGAAACACCATATATTTT
>-|TRBV12-2|-|TRBJ1-1
CASRLEGQGDTEAFF
TGTGCAAGTCGCTTAGAGGGGCAGGGGGACACTGAAGCTTTCTTT
>TRBD2|TRBV4-3|-|TRBJ2-1
CASSQDKGLKQFF
TGCGCCAGCAGCCAAGACAAGGGACTAAAGCAGTTCTTC
>TRBD1|TRBV7-2|-|TRBJ2-1
CASSARTGVFYNEQFF
TGTGCCAGCAGCGCAAGGACAGGGGTATTCTACAATGAGCAGTTCTTC
>-|TRBV6-4|-|TRBJ1-5
CASTLGPEDINQPQHF
TGTGCCAGCACCCTAGGCCCTGAAGACATCAATCAGCCCCAGCATTTT
>TRBD1|TRBV24-1|-|TRBJ2-3
CATSAGTGGVTDTQYF
TGTGCCACCAGCGCCGGGACAGGGGGCGTCACAGATACGCAGTATTTT
>-|TRBV20-1|-|TRBJ1-1
CSASQQNTEAFF
TGCAGTGCTAGTCAACAGAACACTGAAGCTTTCTTT
>-|TRBV28|-|TRBJ2-7
CASSGSYEQYF
TGTGCCAGCAGTGGCTCCTACGAGCAGTACTTC
>-|TRBV6-1|-|TRBJ1-5
CASSEAWGPASNQPQHF
TGTGCCAGCAGTGAAGCCTGGGGCCCGGCTAGCAATCAGCCCCAGCATTTT
>-|TRBV7-9|-|TRBJ2-3
CASTLEGLGTDTQYF
TGTGCCAGCACCTTAGAGGGGTTGGGCACAGATACGCAGTATTTT
>TRBD1|TRBV5-1|-|TRBJ1-5
CASSLVQGPNQPQHF
TGCGCCAGCAGCTTGGTACAGGGGCCCAATCAGCCCCAGCATTTT
>-|TRBV28|-|TRBJ2-5
CASSSLLARAGETQYF
TGTGCCAGCAGCTCCCTTCTCGCAAGGGCGGGAGAGACCCAGTACTTC
>-|TRBV2|-|TRBJ1-2
CASSEPDRSYGYTF
TGTGCCAGCAGTGAGCCCGACAGATCCTATGGCTACACCTTC
>-|TRBV28|-|TRBJ1-1
CASSPPEGGAEAFF
TGTGCCAGCAGTCCCCCTGAGGGGGGGGCTGAAGCTTTCTTT
>TRBD2|TRBV4-1|-|TRBJ2-3
CASSQGATSGGALDTQYF
TGCGCCAGCAGCCAAGGAGCGACTAGCGGGGGGGCCCTAGATACGCAGTATTTT
>-|TRBV7-9|few|TRBJ1-2
CASSLGQLANYGYTF
TGTGCCAGCAGCTTAGGACAGCTCGCTAACTATGGCTACACCTTC
>TRBD1|TRBV9|-|TRBJ1-6
CASSARQGSSPLHF
TGTGCCAGCAGCGCAAGACAGGGAAGTTCACCCCTCCACTTT
>-|TRBV6-5|-|TRBJ1-1
CASSYGRDTEAFF
TGTGCCAGCAGTTACGGCCGGGACACTGAAGCTTTCTTT
>TRBD2|TRBV9|-|TRBJ2-3
CASSPRLAPDPSTDTQYF
TGTGCCAGCAGCCCCCGACTAGCGCCCGATCCTAGCACAGATACGCAGTATTTT
>TRBD1|TRBV30|-|TRBJ2-7
CAWSLGTGSYEQYF
TGTGCCTGGAGCTTGGGGACAGGGTCCTACGAGCAGTACTTC
>TRBD1|TRBV10-1|-|TRBJ2-1
CASSESGGQGGNEQFF
TGCGCCAGCAGTGAGTCCGGAGGACAGGGGGGGAATGAGCAGTTCTTC
>-|TRBV2|-|TRBJ1-1
CASSYGGRVNTEAFF
TGTGCCAGCAGTTATGGAGGTCGCGTTAACACTGAAGCTTTCTTT
>TRBD1|TRBV7-9|-|TRBJ1-1
CASSFWTGGNTEAFF
TGTGCCAGCAGCTTCTGGACAGGGGGAAACACTGAAGCTTTCTTT
>TRBD1|TRBV19|-|TRBJ1-2
CASSTEGQGGEYGYTF
TGTGCCAGTAGTACCGAGGGACAGGGTGGAGAATATGGCTACACCTTC
>TRBD1|TRBV5-1|-|TRBJ2-5
CASSLVTGGETQYF
TGCGCCAGCAGCTTGGTAACAGGGGGAGAGACCCAGTACTTC
>-|TRBV5-4|few|TRBJ2-6
CASRRTGTGNSGANVLTF
TGTGCCAGCAGGAGGACCGGGACTGGCAACTCTGGGGCCAACGTCCTGACTTTC
>-|TRBV3-1/TRBV3-2|-|TRBJ2-3
CASSQDLPDTQYF
TGTGCCAGCAGCCAAGATCTCCCAGATACGCAGTATTTT
>-|TRBV28|-|TRBJ1-5
CASSLIQGGHSNQPQHF
TGTGCCAGCAGTTTAATTCAGGGAGGGCATAGCAATCAGCCCCAGCATTTT
>-|TRBV21-1|-|TRBJ1-5
CASSKEGMAGGSGRVNQPQHF
TGTGCCAGCAGCAAAGAAGGTATGGCGGGAGGGTCGGGCAGGGTCAATCAGCCCCAGCATTTT
>-|TRBV30|few|TRBJ1-1
CAWSVLPPTFRDLKAFF
TGTGCCTGGAGTGTACTGCCTCCGACCTTCCGAGATTTGAAAGCTTTCTTT
>-|TRBV6-2/TRBV6-3|-|TRBJ2-7
CASSTSYEQYF
TGTGCCAGCAGCACTTCCTACGAGCAGTACTTC
>-|TRBV7-9|-|TRBJ1-5
CASSRPGRYQPQHF
TGTGCCAGCAGCCGCCCAGGGAGGTATCAGCCCCAGCATTTT
>-|TRBV5-1|-|TRBJ1-5
CASSRFGGPEEPQHF
TGCGCCAGCAGCCGATTCGGGGGGCCCGAGGAGCCCCAGCATTTT
>TRBD1|TRBV6-6|-|TRBJ1-4
CASSPGTDRLREKLFF
TGTGCCAGCAGTCCCGGGACAGACCGCCTTAGGGAAAAACTGTTTTTT
>-|TRBV5-1|-|TRBJ1-2
CASSFGYGYTF
TGCGCCAGCAGCTTTGGATATGGCTACACCTTC
>-|TRBV10-2|once|TRBJ1-5
CASSGTGHQPQHF
TGCGCCAGCAGTGGGACCGGGCACCAGCCCCAGCATTTT
>-|TRBV9|-|TRBJ2-1
CASSVEGSTPQFF
TGTGCCAGCAGCGTAGAAGGGTCCACCCCGCAGTTCTTC
>-|TRBV19|-|TRBJ1-2
CASSIEVQGGGYTF
TGTGCCAGTAGTATAGAAGTCCAGGGCGGGGGCTACACCTTC
>-|TRBV9|-|TRBJ1-3
CASSVGGLSGNTIYF
TGTGCCAGCAGCGTAGGTGGCCTCTCTGGAAACACCATATATTTT
>TRBD1|TRBV28|-|TRBJ2-2
CASRKSRTGDVGELFF
TGTGCCAGCAGGAAATCCCGGACAGGGGACGTCGGGGAGCTGTTTTTT
>-|TRBV6-5|-|TRBJ1-6
CATRHRRRYSPLHF
TGTGCCACACGACACCGCCGAAGATATTCACCCCTCCACTTT
>-|TRBV3-1/TRBV3-2|-|TRBJ1-6
CASSPTGNNSPLHF
TGTGCCAGCAGCCCCACAGGAAACAATTCACCCCTCCACTTT
>TRBD1|TRBV15|once|TRBJ1-1
CATSRDRTGRNTEAFF
TGTGCCACCAGCAGAGATAGGACAGGGAGGAACACTGAAGCTTTCTTT